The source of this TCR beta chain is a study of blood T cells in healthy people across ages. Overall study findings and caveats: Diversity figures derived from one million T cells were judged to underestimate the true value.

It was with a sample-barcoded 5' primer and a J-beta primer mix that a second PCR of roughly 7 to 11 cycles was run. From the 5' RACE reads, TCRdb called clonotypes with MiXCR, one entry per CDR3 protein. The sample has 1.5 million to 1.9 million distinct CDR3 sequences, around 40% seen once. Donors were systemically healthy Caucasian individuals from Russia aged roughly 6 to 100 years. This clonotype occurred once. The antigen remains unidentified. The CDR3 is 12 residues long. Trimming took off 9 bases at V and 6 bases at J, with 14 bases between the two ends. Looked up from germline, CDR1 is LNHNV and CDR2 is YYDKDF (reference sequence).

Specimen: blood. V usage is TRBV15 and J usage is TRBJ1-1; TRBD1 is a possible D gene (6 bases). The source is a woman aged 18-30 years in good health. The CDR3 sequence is CATLKGGPEAFF. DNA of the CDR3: TGTGCCACTCTGAAGGGGGGACCTGAAGCTTTCTTT.